The T cell receptor beta chain under discussion was sequenced for a study of blood T cell repertoires in COVID-19. Study background: Acute and convalescent COVID-19 specimens originated in the United States, Italy and Spain. From T cells, B-cell-depleted T cells, or PBMCs came the material, which was cDNA or gDNA.

In the authors' methods: Reference gene primers were amplified, and this amplification served to estimate nucleated cell counts. This table comes from immunoSEQ multiplex PCR, and its TCRdb copy is limited to in-frame clones, with some not included. V and J calls and clone size come straight from that table; D and trimming were deduced from the DNA. The data hold over 120,000 clones, with about 86% observed a single time. This clone has a handful of counts. The germline V gene has CDR1 ENHRY and CDR2 SYGVKD. The V and J ends lost 1 base and 4 bases respectively, with 8 bases between them. This CDR3 has 14 amino acids.

The chain links TRBV10-3 to TRBJ2-1; no firm D call. This receptor was obtained from a woman aged 45-60 years with active or convalescent COVID-19. Sequenced input: peripheral blood. The DNA of the CDR3 is TGTGCCATCAGTGAGTTGAGTCTTTACAATGAGCAGTTCTTC. Translation gives CAISELSLYNEQFF.